This TCR beta chain was identified during a study of cytomegalovirus exposure and HLA in healthy donors. With 60 Vbeta and 13 Jbeta primers, the PCR was carried out. Measured with immunoSEQ multiplex PCR; TCRdb has only the in-frame clones, and not every one. Of about 140,000 clones listed, 70% to 80% are singletons. Study conclusions and caveats: The classifier, whose performance was assessed in both the original and validation cohorts, reportedly diagnosed cytomegalovirus status with high specificity and sensitivity.

Each donor was healthy, and each was a bone marrow donor. These donors counted as nominally healthy when sampled, but unrecorded immune exposures were likely. Remarks on this clone: Its antigen remains unknown.

This CDR3 has 14 amino acids. The V and J ends lost 4 bases and 5 bases respectively, with 12 bases between them. Germline lookup yields CDR1 SGHAT and CDR2 FQNNGV. The clonotype comes from a man younger than 30 in good health and CMV-seronegative. What was sequenced was PBMCs. This chain links TRBV11-2 with TRBJ1-3; D uncertain. The CDR3 DNA reads as TGTGCCAGCAGCTCAACGAACCAGAGAAACACCATATATTTT. Protein: CASSSTNQRNTIYF.